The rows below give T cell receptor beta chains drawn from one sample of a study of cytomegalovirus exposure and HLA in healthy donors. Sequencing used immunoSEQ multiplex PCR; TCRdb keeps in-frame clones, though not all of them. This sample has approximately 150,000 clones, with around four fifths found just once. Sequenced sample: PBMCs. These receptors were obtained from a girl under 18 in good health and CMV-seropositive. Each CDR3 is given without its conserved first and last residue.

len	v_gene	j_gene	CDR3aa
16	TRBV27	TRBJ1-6	ASSLFPPQGSYNSPLH
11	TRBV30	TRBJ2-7	AWSPTGSYEQY
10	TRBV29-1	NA	SVVRGTYEQY
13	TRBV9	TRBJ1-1	ASSLRGQGLSEAF
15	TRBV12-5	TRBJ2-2	ASGLVRTGVNTGELF
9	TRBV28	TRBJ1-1	AAQGFTEAF
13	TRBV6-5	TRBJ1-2	ATSDRVQTNYGYT
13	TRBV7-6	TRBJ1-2	ASSLSPTGTDGYT
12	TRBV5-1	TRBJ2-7	ASSLGTGNYEQY
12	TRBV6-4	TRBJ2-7	ASSEIAGGREQY
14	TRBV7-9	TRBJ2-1	ASSLAGAGGRDEQF
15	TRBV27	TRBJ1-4	ASSLYSAGTENEKLF
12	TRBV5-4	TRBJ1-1	ASSGGVGDTEAF
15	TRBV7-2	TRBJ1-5	ASSYRQGAWSNQPQH
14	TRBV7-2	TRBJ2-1	ASSSVSGGSYNEQF